These 7 T cell receptor beta chains came from one sample sequenced in a study of Graves' ophthalmopathy and Graves' hyperthyroidism (dated by TCRdb to 2016 to 2019). Sequencing took place on an Illumina HiSeq 2000. For repertoire sequencing, TCR beta CDR3 regions were amplified from RNA transcripts. A first-round RT-PCR used HTBI primers with the Qiagen OneStep RT-PCR kit, followed by a second-round multiplex PCR, size selection and purification. TCRdb redid the processing of the public reads, applying fastp at Q25 and MiXCR, and retained in-frame beta chains. Every CDR3 protein is listed once, alongside the most common genes and DNA of its rows. In all, the sample holds around 1,200,000 distinct CDR3 sequences, and about two fifths of those were seen once. Jointly, the top ten make up around 10% of the sample. Sequencing was carried out using peripheral blood or thyroid tissue (not recorded which). The receptor set was obtained from an adult man with Graves' hyperthyroidism.

The genes are TRBV7-9 and TRBJ1-6, with 9 bases identical to TRBD1. This CDR3 has 15 amino acids. With V trimmed by 2 bases and J by 10 bases, 6 bases remained unmatched. CDR1 and CDR2 (germline): SEHNR, FQNEAQ (reference sequence). CDR3 nucleotides: TGTGCCAGCAGCTTATCGGGACAGGGCCAATCACCCCTCCACTTT. Translation gives CASSLSGQGQSPLHF.

This sequence joins TRBV11-2 and TRBJ2-7, with 11 bases fitting TRBD1. J lost 0 bases, V lost 6 bases, and 13 bases had no gene match. Looked up from germline, CDR1 is SGHAT and CDR2 is FQNNGV. This CDR3 is 18 amino acids long. CDR3 DNA sequence: TGTGCCAGCAGTTCCGGGACAGGGGGTCCCCTCAACTCCTACGAGCAGTACTTC. Residues: CASSSGTGGPLNSYEQYF.

The chain has TRBV5-1 and TRBJ2-2; 12 nucleotides align to TRBD1. The CDR3 covers 13 residues. The ends lost 7 bases at V and 13 bases at J; junction bases unmatched: 8. Germline CDR1 reads SGHRS; CDR2 reads YFSETQ. The CDR3 coding sequence is TGCGCCAGCTCGGGACAGGGGGCTGAATTGCTGTTTTTT. It encodes CASSGQGAELLFF.

A few counts support this clonotype. This chain joins TRBV12-3 or TRBV12-4 and TRBJ1-3; D unresolved. V lost 6 bases and J 0 bases, leaving 9 bases between the germline ends. The CDR3 has 14 residues. The CDR3 spells CASRPGYSGNTIYF. The DNA for the CDR3 is TGTGCCAGCAGACCCGGCTACTCTGGAAACACCATATATTTT.

V usage is TRBV19 and J usage is TRBJ1-6; maybe TRBD1 (5 bases). Trimming cost V 3 bases and J 7 bases, with 19 bases left between them. The CDR3 sequence is 17 residues long. Germline values: CDR1 LNHDA, CDR2 SQIVND (reference sequence). CDR3 bases: TGTGCCAGTAGTATCCGGGGGAGCAGGGTTATCAATTCACCCCTCCACTTT. Protein: CASSIRGSRVINSPLHF. Complete variable domain (other parts from reference TRBV19 and TRBJ1-6): DGGITQSPKYLFRKEGQNVTLSCEQNLNHDAMYWYRQDPGQGLRLIYYSQIVNDFQKGDIAEGYSVSREKKESFPLTVTSAQKNPTAFYLCASSIRGSRVINSPLHFGNGTRLTVT.

This clonotype was seen more than once but under ten times. The CDR3 loop is CASSLRRVGTEAFF. The CDR3 region has the DNA TGTGCCAGTAGTCTCCGACGCGTGGGGACTGAAGCTTTCTTT. The chain couples TRBV7-8 to TRBJ1-1; no firm D call. Germline CDR1 SGHVS, CDR2 FQNEAQ. The CDR3 loop spans 14 amino acids. Trimming shortened V by 9 bases and J by 5 bases, and 19 bases separated the two germline ends.

Note on this clonotype: This may be a read error: a much more frequent sequence differs by one nucleotide. This chain connects TRBV7-3 to TRBJ1-4; D unresolved. V gave up 4 bases and J gave up 0 bases, with 9 bases separating them. Germline CDR1 and CDR2: SGHTA and FQGTGA. This CDR3 has 15 residues. CDR3: CASSWTDATNEKLFF. The DNA of the CDR3 is TGTGCCAGCAGCTGGACGGATGCAACTAATGAAAAACTGTTTTTT.